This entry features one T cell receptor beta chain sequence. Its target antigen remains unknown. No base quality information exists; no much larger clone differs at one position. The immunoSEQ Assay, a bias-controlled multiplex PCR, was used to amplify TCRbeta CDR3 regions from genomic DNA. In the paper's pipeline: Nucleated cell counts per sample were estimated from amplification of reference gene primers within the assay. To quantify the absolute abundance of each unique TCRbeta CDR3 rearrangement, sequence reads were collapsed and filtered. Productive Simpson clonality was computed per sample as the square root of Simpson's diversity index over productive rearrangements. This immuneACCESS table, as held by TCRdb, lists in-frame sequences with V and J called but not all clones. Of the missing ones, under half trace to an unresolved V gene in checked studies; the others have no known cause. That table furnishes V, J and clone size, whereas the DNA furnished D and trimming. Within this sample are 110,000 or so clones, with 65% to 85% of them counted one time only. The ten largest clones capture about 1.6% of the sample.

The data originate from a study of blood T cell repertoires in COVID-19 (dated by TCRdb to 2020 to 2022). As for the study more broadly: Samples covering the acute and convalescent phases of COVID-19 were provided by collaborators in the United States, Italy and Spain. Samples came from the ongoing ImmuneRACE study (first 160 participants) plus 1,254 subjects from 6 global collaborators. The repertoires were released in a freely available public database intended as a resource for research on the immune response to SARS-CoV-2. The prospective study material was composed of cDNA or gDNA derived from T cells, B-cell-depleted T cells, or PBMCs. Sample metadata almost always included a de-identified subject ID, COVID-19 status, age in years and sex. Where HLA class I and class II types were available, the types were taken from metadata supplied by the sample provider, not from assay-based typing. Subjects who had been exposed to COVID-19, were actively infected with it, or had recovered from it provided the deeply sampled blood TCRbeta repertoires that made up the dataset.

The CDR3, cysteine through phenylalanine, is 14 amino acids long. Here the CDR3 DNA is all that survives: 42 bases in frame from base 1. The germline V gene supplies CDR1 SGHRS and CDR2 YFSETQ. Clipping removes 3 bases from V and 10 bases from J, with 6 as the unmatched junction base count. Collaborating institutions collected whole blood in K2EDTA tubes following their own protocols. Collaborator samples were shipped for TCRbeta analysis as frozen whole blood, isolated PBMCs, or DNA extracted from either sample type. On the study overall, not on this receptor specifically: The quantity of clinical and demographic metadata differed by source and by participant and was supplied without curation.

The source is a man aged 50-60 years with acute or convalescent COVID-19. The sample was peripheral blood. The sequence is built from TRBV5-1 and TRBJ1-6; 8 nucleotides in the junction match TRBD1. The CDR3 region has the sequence CASSSQGAGSPLHF. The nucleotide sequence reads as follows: TGCGCCAGCAGCTCTCAGGGGGCAGGGTCACCCCTCCACTTT.